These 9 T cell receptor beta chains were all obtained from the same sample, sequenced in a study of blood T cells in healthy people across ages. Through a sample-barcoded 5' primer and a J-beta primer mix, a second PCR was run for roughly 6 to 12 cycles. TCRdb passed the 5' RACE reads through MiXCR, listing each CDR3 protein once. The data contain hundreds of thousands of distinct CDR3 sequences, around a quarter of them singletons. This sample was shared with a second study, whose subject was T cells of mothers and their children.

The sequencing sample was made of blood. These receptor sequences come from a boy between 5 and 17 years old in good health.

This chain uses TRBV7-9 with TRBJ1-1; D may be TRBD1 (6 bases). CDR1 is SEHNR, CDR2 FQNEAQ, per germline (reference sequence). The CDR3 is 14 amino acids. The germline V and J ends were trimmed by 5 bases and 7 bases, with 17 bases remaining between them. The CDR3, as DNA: TGTGCCAGCAGCGGGGGGGCAGGGATACGTGAAGCTTTCTTT. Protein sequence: CASSGGAGIREAFF.

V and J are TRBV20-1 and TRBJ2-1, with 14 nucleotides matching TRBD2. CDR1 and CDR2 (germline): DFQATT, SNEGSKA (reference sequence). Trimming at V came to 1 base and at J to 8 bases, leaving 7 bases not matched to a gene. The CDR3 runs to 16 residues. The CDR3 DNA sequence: TGCAGTGCTAGAGCCCCCGGACTAGCGGGAGGCGATGAGCAGTTCTTC. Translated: CSARAPGLAGGDEQFF.

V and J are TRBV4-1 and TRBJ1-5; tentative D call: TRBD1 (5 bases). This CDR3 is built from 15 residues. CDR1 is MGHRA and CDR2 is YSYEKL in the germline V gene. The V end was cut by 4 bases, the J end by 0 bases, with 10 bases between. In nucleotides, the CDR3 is TGCGCCAGCAGCCCCGAAGGGGCTAGCAATCAGCCCCAGCATTTT. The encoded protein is CASSPEGASNQPQHF.

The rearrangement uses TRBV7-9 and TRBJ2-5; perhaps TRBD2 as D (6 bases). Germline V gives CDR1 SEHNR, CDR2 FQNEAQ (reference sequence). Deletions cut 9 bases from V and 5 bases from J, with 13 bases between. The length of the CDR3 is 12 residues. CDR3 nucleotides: TGTGCCAGGGGGGGACCCGGGGAGACCCAGTACTTC. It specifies CARGGPGETQYF.

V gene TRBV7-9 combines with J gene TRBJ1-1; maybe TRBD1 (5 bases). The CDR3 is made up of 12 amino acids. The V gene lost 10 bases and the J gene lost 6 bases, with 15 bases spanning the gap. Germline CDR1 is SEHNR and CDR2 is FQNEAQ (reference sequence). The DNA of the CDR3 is TGTGCCACCGCCAAGGGGTCCGCTGAAGCTTTCTTT. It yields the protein CATAKGSAEAFF.

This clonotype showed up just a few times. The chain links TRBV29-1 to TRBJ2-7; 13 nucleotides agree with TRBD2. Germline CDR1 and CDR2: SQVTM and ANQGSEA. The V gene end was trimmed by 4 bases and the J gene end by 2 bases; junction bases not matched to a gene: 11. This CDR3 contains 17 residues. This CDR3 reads CSVAWGTSGASTYEQYF. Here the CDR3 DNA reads TGCAGCGTTGCCTGGGGGACTAGCGGGGCGAGTACCTACGAGCAGTACTTC.

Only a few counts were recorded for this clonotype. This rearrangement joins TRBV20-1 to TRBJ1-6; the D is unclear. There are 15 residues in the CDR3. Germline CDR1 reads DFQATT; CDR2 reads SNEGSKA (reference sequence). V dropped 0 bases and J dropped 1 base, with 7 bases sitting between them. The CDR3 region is CSAREGISYNSPLHF. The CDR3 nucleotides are TGCAGTGCTAGAGAGGGGATTTCCTATAATTCACCCCTCCACTTT.

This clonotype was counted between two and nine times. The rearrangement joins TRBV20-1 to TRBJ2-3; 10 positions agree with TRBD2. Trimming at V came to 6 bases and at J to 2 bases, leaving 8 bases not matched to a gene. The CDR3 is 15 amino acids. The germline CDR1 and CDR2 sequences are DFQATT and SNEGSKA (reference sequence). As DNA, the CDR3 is TGCAGTGCGGAGGTAGCGGGGGGACCCACAGATACGCAGTATTTT. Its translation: CSAEVAGGPTDTQYF.

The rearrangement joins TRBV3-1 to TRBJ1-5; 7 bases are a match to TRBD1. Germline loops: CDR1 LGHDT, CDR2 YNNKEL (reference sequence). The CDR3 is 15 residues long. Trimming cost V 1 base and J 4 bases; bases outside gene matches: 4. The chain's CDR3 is CASSQGDRENQPQHF. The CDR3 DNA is TGTGCCAGCAGCCAAGGGGACAGAGAGAATCAGCCCCAGCATTTT.